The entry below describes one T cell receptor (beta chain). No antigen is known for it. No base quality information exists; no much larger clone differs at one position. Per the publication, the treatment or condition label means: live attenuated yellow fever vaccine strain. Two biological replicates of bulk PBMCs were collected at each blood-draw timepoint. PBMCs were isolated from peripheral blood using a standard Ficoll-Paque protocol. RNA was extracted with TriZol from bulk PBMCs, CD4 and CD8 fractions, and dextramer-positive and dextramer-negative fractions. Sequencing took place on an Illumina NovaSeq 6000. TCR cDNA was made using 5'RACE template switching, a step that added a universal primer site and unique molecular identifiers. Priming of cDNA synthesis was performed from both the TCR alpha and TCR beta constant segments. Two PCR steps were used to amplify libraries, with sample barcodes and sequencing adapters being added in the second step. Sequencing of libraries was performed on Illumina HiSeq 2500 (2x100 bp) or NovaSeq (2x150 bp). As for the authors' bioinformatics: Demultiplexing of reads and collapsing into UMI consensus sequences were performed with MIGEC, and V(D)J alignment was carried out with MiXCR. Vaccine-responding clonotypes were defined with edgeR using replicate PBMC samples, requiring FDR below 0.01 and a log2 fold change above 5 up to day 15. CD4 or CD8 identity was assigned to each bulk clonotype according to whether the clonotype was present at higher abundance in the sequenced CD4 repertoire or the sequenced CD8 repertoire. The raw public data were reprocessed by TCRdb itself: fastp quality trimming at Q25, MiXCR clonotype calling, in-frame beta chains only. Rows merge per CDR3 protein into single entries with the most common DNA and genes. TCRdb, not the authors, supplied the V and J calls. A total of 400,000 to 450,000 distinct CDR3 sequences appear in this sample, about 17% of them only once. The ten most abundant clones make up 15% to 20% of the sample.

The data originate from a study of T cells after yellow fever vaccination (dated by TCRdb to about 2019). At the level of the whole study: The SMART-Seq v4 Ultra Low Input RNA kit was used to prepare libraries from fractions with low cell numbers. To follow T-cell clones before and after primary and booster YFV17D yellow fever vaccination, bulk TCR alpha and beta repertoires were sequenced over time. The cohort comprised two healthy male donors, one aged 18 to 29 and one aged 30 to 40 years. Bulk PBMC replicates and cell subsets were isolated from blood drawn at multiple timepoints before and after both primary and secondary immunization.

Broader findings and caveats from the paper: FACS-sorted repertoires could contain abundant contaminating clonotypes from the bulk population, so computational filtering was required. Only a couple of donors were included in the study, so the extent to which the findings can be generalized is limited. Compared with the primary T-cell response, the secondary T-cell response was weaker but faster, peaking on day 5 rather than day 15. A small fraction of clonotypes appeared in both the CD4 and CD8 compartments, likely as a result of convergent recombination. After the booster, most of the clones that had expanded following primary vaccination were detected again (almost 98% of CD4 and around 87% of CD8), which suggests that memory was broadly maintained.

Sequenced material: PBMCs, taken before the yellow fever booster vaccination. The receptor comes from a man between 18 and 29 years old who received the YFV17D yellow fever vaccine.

The CDR3 is CSAPGAGQFEQYF. At the DNA level, the sequence is TGCAGTGCCCCAGGGGCTGGGCAGTTCGAGCAGTACTTC. In this chain, TRBV20-1 is recombined with TRBJ2-7; the D gene is perhaps TRBD1, on 6 matching bases. Trimming costs V 6 bases and J 6 bases, and their ends lie 18 bases apart. CDR1 and CDR2 (DFQATT, SNEGSKA) derive from the germline V gene (reference sequence). The CDR3 sequence holds 13 residues, the cysteine and phenylalanine included. Only the CDR3 portion is preserved as DNA: 39 bases, with reading frame beginning at the first base.